The TCR beta chain under discussion was sequenced for a study of siplizumab effects on memory and regulatory T cells. This clone was observed a handful of times. The repertoire was sequenced with immunoSEQ multiplex PCR; TCRdb's copy has only in-frame clones and lacks some. The repertoire consists of some 100,000 clones, with more than 85% occurring once and the leading ten covering just over 2.5%. The CDR3 has 15 residues. V was clipped by 3 bases and J by 2 bases, with 15 bases between them. Looked up from germline, CDR1 is SGHRS and CDR2 is YFSETQ. Sequenced input: CD4+ T cells sorted from blood. V gene TRBV5-1 combines with J gene TRBJ2-7; D is unresolved. The clonotype originates from a human donor in good health. Some clones in this sample may be carry-over from other donors' samples. In nucleotides, the CDR3 is TGCGCCAGCAGCTATAATGACGACACTCCCTACGAGCAGTACTTC. This translates into CASSYNDDTPYEQYF.